Listed below are T cell receptor beta chains from one sample, sequenced in a study of cytomegalovirus exposure and HLA in healthy donors. Here immunoSEQ multiplex PCR was the method, and the copy in TCRdb shows in-frame clones only, minus some. This table holds 180,000 or so clones, more than 75% found once. Source material: PBMCs. These receptors all come from a man aged 40-49 years in good health and CMV-seronegative. The CDR3 runs from the conserved cysteine through the conserved F or W. Fields, in order: D gene, V gene, clone size, J gene, CDR3 protein, CDR3 DNA. A D gene is named only where the DNA matches it firmly. Rows may omit the clone size; those that give it use once, few, many or a size class.

d_call: TRBD2; v_call: TRBV7-2; clone_size: .; j_call: TRBJ2-1; cdr3_aa: CASSLMTSGGYNEQFF; cdr3_nt: TGTGCCAGCAGCTTAATGACTAGCGGGGGATACAATGAGCAGTTCTTC
d_call: TRBD2; v_call: TRBV15; clone_size: once; j_call: TRBJ2-5; cdr3_aa: CATSRDAAGGKETQYF; cdr3_nt: TGTGCCACCAGCAGAGATGCGGCGGGAGGGAAAGAGACCCAGTACTTC
d_call: TRBD1; v_call: TRBV18; clone_size: .; j_call: TRBJ1-3; cdr3_aa: CASSPGQGIVNTIYF; cdr3_nt: TGTGCCAGCTCACCAGGACAGGGGATAGTAAACACCATATATTTT
d_call: TRBD1; v_call: TRBV11-3; clone_size: .; j_call: TRBJ2-1; cdr3_aa: CASSSGTGSYNEQFF; cdr3_nt: TGTGCCAGCAGCTCCGGGACAGGATCCTACAATGAGCAGTTCTTC
d_call: .; v_call: TRBV5-1; clone_size: .; j_call: TRBJ1-2; cdr3_aa: CASSLAGASGYTF; cdr3_nt: TGCGCCAGCAGCTTGGCAGGGGCTTCTGGCTACACCTTC
d_call: TRBD2; v_call: TRBV7-9; clone_size: once; j_call: TRBJ2-5; cdr3_aa: CASSVAGAETQYF; cdr3_nt: TGTGCCAGCAGCGTAGCGGGGGCGGAGACCCAGTACTTC
d_call: .; v_call: TRBV9; clone_size: .; j_call: TRBJ2-2; cdr3_aa: CASTAAGFTGELFF; cdr3_nt: TGTGCCAGTACTGCGGCGGGGTTCACCGGGGAGCTGTTTTTT
d_call: TRBD2; v_call: TRBV5-4; clone_size: .; j_call: TRBJ2-7; cdr3_aa: CASSLAGGPSYEQYF; cdr3_nt: TGTGCCAGCAGCTTAGCGGGAGGGCCCTCCTACGAGCAGTACTTC
d_call: .; v_call: TRBV4-2; clone_size: .; j_call: TRBJ2-1; cdr3_aa: CASSQAGEDEQFF; cdr3_nt: TGTGCCAGCAGCCAGGCCGGGGAGGATGAGCAGTTCTTC
d_call: .; v_call: TRBV5-1; clone_size: .; j_call: TRBJ1-4; cdr3_aa: CASSSRSGSTNEKLFF; cdr3_nt: TGCGCCAGCAGCTCCCGGTCGGGTTCAACTAATGAAAAACTGTTTTTT
d_call: .; v_call: TRBV7-2; clone_size: .; j_call: TRBJ1-5; cdr3_aa: CASSFGGGQPQHF; cdr3_nt: TGTGCCAGCAGCTTCGGGGGGGGTCAGCCCCAGCATTTT
d_call: TRBD1; v_call: TRBV7-3; clone_size: .; j_call: TRBJ2-2; cdr3_aa: CASSLGSGGTGELFF; cdr3_nt: TGTGCCAGCAGCTTAGGCTCAGGGGGCACCGGGGAGCTGTTTTTT
d_call: .; v_call: TRBV6-4; clone_size: .; j_call: TRBJ1-1; cdr3_aa: CASSDGTGRNTEAFF; cdr3_nt: TGTGCCAGCAGTGACGGTACAGGTCGGAACACTGAAGCTTTCTTT
d_call: .; v_call: TRBV4-3; clone_size: few; j_call: TRBJ2-3; cdr3_aa: CASSQGDMGATQYF; cdr3_nt: TGCGCCAGCAGCCAAGGGGATATGGGAGCGACGCAGTATTTT
d_call: .; v_call: TRBV15; clone_size: few; j_call: TRBJ2-2; cdr3_aa: CATSRDERVTGELFF; cdr3_nt: TGTGCCACCAGCAGAGATGAACGGGTAACCGGGGAGCTGTTTTTT
d_call: TRBD1; v_call: TRBV15; clone_size: .; j_call: TRBJ1-1; cdr3_aa: CATSRDRVQTEAFF; cdr3_nt: TGTGCCACCAGCAGGGACAGGGTGCAAACTGAAGCTTTCTTT
d_call: .; v_call: TRBV5-4; clone_size: .; j_call: TRBJ1-6; cdr3_aa: CASTPGGGRNNSPLHF; cdr3_nt: TGTGCCAGCACCCCCGGCGGTGGGAGAAATAATTCACCCCTCCACTTT
d_call: TRBD2; v_call: TRBV11-2; clone_size: once; j_call: TRBJ2-1; cdr3_aa: CASSLQTSGGANEQFF; cdr3_nt: TGTGCCAGCAGCTTACAAACTAGCGGGGGGGCAAATGAGCAGTTCTTC
d_call: TRBD1; v_call: TRBV27; clone_size: .; j_call: TRBJ2-3; cdr3_aa: CASSLLGQGGIDTQYF; cdr3_nt: TGTGCCAGCAGTCTCCTCGGACAGGGAGGAATCGATACGCAGTATTTT
d_call: TRBD1; v_call: TRBV6-5; clone_size: .; j_call: TRBJ2-7; cdr3_aa: CASSQVDRDEQYF; cdr3_nt: TGTGCCAGCAGTCAAGTGGACAGGGACGAGCAGTACTTC
d_call: TRBD2; v_call: TRBV10-3; clone_size: .; j_call: TRBJ2-3; cdr3_aa: CARASGTTDTQYF; cdr3_nt: TGTGCCAGAGCTAGCGGCACCACAGATACGCAGTATTTT
d_call: .; v_call: TRBV30; clone_size: .; j_call: TRBJ2-5; cdr3_aa: CAWSVGGIETQYF; cdr3_nt: TGTGCCTGGAGTGTGGGGGGAATAGAGACCCAGTACTTC
d_call: .; v_call: TRBV7-2; clone_size: .; j_call: TRBJ2-5; cdr3_aa: CASSRGQQETQYF; cdr3_nt: TGTGCCAGCAGCCGAGGACAGCAAGAGACCCAGTACTTC
d_call: .; v_call: TRBV28; clone_size: .; j_call: TRBJ2-7; cdr3_aa: CASSIQRVRPYEQYF; cdr3_nt: TGTGCCAGCAGTATACAGCGGGTACGCCCCTACGAGCAGTACTTC
d_call: TRBD1; v_call: TRBV19; clone_size: .; j_call: TRBJ1-2; cdr3_aa: CASSARSGTVYGYTF; cdr3_nt: TGTGCCAGTAGTGCACGATCCGGGACAGTCTATGGCTACACCTTC
d_call: .; v_call: TRBV11-3; clone_size: .; j_call: TRBJ1-2; cdr3_aa: CASSSGELGYGYTF; cdr3_nt: TGTGCCAGCAGCTCAGGGGAGTTGGGCTATGGCTACACCTTC
d_call: .; v_call: TRBV4-1; clone_size: .; j_call: TRBJ2-5; cdr3_aa: CASSQWQGETQYF; cdr3_nt: TGCGCCAGCAGCCAGTGGCAGGGGGAGACCCAGTACTTC
d_call: TRBD2; v_call: TRBV4-1; clone_size: .; j_call: TRBJ2-1; cdr3_aa: CASSQYPPSGGARNEQFF; cdr3_nt: TGCGCCAGCAGCCAGTACCCCCCGAGCGGGGGGGCGAGGAATGAGCAGTTCTTC
d_call: TRBD1; v_call: TRBV7-2; clone_size: .; j_call: TRBJ2-5; cdr3_aa: CASSRDSQETQYF; cdr3_nt: TGTGCCAGCAGCCGGGACAGTCAAGAGACCCAGTACTTC
d_call: TRBD1; v_call: TRBV30; clone_size: .; j_call: TRBJ2-2; cdr3_aa: CAWIGQASTNLNTGELFF; cdr3_nt: TGTGCCTGGATCGGACAGGCTAGCACCAACTTGAACACCGGGGAGCTGTTTTTT
d_call: .; v_call: TRBV20-1; clone_size: .; j_call: TRBJ1-2; cdr3_aa: CSASLYGYTF; cdr3_nt: TGCAGTGCTAGTCTCTATGGCTACACCTTC
d_call: TRBD2; v_call: TRBV5-4; clone_size: once; j_call: TRBJ2-1; cdr3_aa: CASSLFSSGPGNEQFF; cdr3_nt: TGTGCCAGCAGCTTGTTCTCTAGCGGGCCGGGGAATGAGCAGTTCTTC
d_call: TRBD2; v_call: TRBV5-1; clone_size: few; j_call: TRBJ2-7; cdr3_aa: CASSSFSGGREQYF; cdr3_nt: TGCGCCAGCAGCTCCTTTAGCGGGGGGCGGGAGCAGTACTTC
d_call: TRBD1; v_call: TRBV2; clone_size: .; j_call: TRBJ1-1; cdr3_aa: CASRGQGEGTEAFF; cdr3_nt: TGTGCCAGCAGGGGACAGGGGGAGGGCACTGAAGCTTTCTTT
d_call: TRBD1; v_call: TRBV7-9; clone_size: .; j_call: TRBJ2-1; cdr3_aa: CASSSDFNRGVSYNEQFF; cdr3_nt: TGTGCCAGCAGCTCAGACTTCAACAGGGGAGTTTCCTACAATGAGCAGTTCTTC
d_call: .; v_call: TRBV6-1; clone_size: .; j_call: TRBJ2-1; cdr3_aa: CASRFGTQGGDEQFF; cdr3_nt: TGTGCCAGCAGGTTCGGGACTCAAGGTGGAGATGAGCAGTTCTTC
d_call: .; v_call: TRBV5-1; clone_size: once; j_call: TRBJ1-2; cdr3_aa: CASSLAGEHRYTF; cdr3_nt: TGCGCCAGCAGCTTGGCCGGGGAACACCGCTACACCTTC
d_call: TRBD1; v_call: TRBV28; clone_size: .; j_call: TRBJ1-2; cdr3_aa: CASSSQGAGYGYTF; cdr3_nt: TGTGCCAGCAGTTCCCAGGGGGCGGGCTATGGCTACACCTTC
d_call: .; v_call: TRBV28; clone_size: .; j_call: TRBJ1-5; cdr3_aa: CASRGPNQPQHF; cdr3_nt: TGTGCCAGCAGGGGGCCGAATCAGCCCCAGCATTTT
d_call: TRBD1; v_call: TRBV7-9; clone_size: .; j_call: TRBJ1-3; cdr3_aa: CASSLIQGGGNTIYF; cdr3_nt: TGTGCCAGCAGCTTAATCCAGGGGGGTGGAAACACCATATATTTT
d_call: .; v_call: TRBV29-1; clone_size: .; j_call: TRBJ1-1; cdr3_aa: CGGMNTEAFF; cdr3_nt: TGTGGGGGGATGAACACTGAAGCTTTCTTT
d_call: TRBD2; v_call: TRBV18; clone_size: .; j_call: TRBJ2-1; cdr3_aa: CASSPPGLAGAGEQFF; cdr3_nt: TGTGCCAGCTCACCACCGGGTCTAGCGGGAGCCGGTGAGCAGTTCTTC
d_call: .; v_call: TRBV15; clone_size: .; j_call: TRBJ2-5; cdr3_aa: CATSRDQQETQYF; cdr3_nt: TGTGCCACCAGCAGAGATCAGCAAGAGACCCAGTACTTC
d_call: .; v_call: TRBV19; clone_size: .; j_call: TRBJ1-2; cdr3_aa: CASSAGAAGVYGYTF; cdr3_nt: TGTGCCAGTAGCGCCGGAGCGGCCGGCGTCTATGGCTACACCTTC
d_call: TRBD2; v_call: TRBV7-2; clone_size: .; j_call: TRBJ2-7; cdr3_aa: CASSVLAGGAYEQYF; cdr3_nt: TGTGCCAGCAGCGTGCTAGCGGGGGGCGCCTACGAGCAGTACTTC
d_call: TRBD1; v_call: TRBV30; clone_size: .; j_call: TRBJ2-2; cdr3_aa: CAWATGSANTGELFF; cdr3_nt: TGTGCCTGGGCGACAGGGTCCGCGAACACCGGGGAGCTGTTTTTT
d_call: TRBD1; v_call: TRBV7-2; clone_size: .; j_call: TRBJ1-5; cdr3_aa: CASSPGQGNQPQHF; cdr3_nt: TGTGCCAGCAGCCCGGGACAGGGCAATCAGCCCCAGCATTTT
d_call: TRBD1; v_call: TRBV6-4; clone_size: few; j_call: TRBJ1-4; cdr3_aa: CASTLEDRFNEKLFF; cdr3_nt: TGTGCCAGCACACTGGAGGACAGGTTTAATGAAAAACTGTTTTTT
d_call: TRBD1; v_call: TRBV7-9; clone_size: .; j_call: TRBJ2-7; cdr3_aa: CASSDNRQGGEQYF; cdr3_nt: TGTGCCAGCAGCGACAATAGACAGGGGGGCGAGCAGTACTTC
d_call: TRBD2; v_call: TRBV30; clone_size: once; j_call: TRBJ2-7; cdr3_aa: CAWSSGRTSEQYF; cdr3_nt: TGTGCCTGGAGTAGCGGGAGAACGTCCGAGCAGTACTTC
d_call: TRBD1; v_call: TRBV28; clone_size: .; j_call: TRBJ1-4; cdr3_aa: CASSLTLGQGSEKLFF; cdr3_nt: TGTGCCAGCAGCCTCACACTGGGACAGGGAAGTGAAAAACTGTTTTTT
d_call: TRBD1; v_call: TRBV7-6; clone_size: .; j_call: TRBJ2-7; cdr3_aa: CASSSGQGPNEQHF; cdr3_nt: TGTGCCAGCAGCTCCGGACAGGGCCCCAACGAGCAGCACTTC